This paragraph covers one T cell receptor beta chain sequence. J was trimmed by 7 bases and V by 3 bases; bases with no gene match: 13. In germline, CDR1 is MGHRA, CDR2 YSYEKL. There are 17 residues in the CDR3. Assay: immunoSEQ multiplex PCR; the TCRdb copy retains only in-frame clones and omits some. The table has approximately 1.5 million clones, roughly 98% seen once. This entry is derived from a study of shared clonotypes between healthy human individuals. Study background: There were three CD4 naive, three CD4 memory, two CD8 naive and one CD8 memory plates per donor.

This TCR derives from a man younger than 40 in good health. Material: naive CD4+ T cells sorted from blood. The subset denotes: CD45RA+ positively selected. The J gene is TRBJ1-2, the V gene TRBV4-1, with 11 positions matching TRBD1. The CDR3 loop reads CASSQTTTGQGARGYTF. The CDR3 DNA reads as TGCGCCAGCAGCCAGACCACTACTGGACAGGGGGCTCGTGGCTACACCTTC.